This TCR beta chain originates from a study of T cell repertoires in cytomegalovirus infection. Study summary: An indication of both CMV infection and matching HLA type came from public TCR beta signatures.

Whole-study results and caveats: Dominant in the ex vivo response were TCR beta clonotypes restricted by HLA-C and specific for CMV. Public TCR beta family frequency separated CMV-and-HLA carriers, including in an independent cohort.

This clonotype appeared a few times. As yet, its antigen is unknown. MiXCR, run by TCRdb on the reads, gives a single entry per CDR3 protein. The repertoire holds approximately 910,000 distinct CDR3 sequences, with around 32% as singletons. Germline-derived CDR1 and CDR2 are SGHVS and FNYEAQ. The V gene lost 4 bases and the J gene lost 6 bases, with 16 bases spanning the gap. The CDR3 totals 15 residues. The source material was cultured CD8+ T cells from PBMCs, sampled from culture after CMV antigen stimulation. The chain joins TRBV7-6 to TRBJ2-1; a weak D match, TRBD2 (6 bases). The sequence derives from a human donor in good health (CMV status not recorded). Some clones in this sample may be carry-over from other donors' samples. Here the CDR3 DNA reads TGTGCCAGCAGCTCACGACCGGGGGTCCGCAATGAGCAGTTCTTC. Residues: CASSSRPGVRNEQFF.